The text below deals with one TCR beta chain. This specimen belongs to a study of blood T cell repertoires in COVID-19. At the level of the study: Samples taken during acute and convalescent COVID-19 were collected in the United States, Italy and Spain. PBMCs, B-cell-depleted T cells, or T cells were the source of the cDNA or gDNA that made up the material.

Authors' processing steps: How many nucleated cells were present was estimated from reference gene primer amplification. Measured with immunoSEQ multiplex PCR; TCRdb has only the in-frame clones, and not every one. V, J and clone size are those of that table, while D and trimming were read from the DNA. The table lists 90,000 or so clones, approximately 90% of them singletons. V lost 5 bases and J lost 4; bases outside the gene matches: 7. This CDR3 contains 14 residues. The germline CDR1 and CDR2 sequences are LNHDA and SQIVND (reference sequence). This chain joins TRBV19 and TRBJ2-7, with 8 bases that match TRBD2. This clonotype originated in a human donor with active COVID-19. The donor label of this sample is uncertain. The sample consisted of peripheral blood. CDR3 coding DNA: TGTGCCAGTAGTTCAAGCGGGGGCCTTTACGAGCAGTACTTC. It translates to CASSSSGGLYEQYF.